The TCR beta chain under discussion was sequenced for a study of cytomegalovirus exposure and HLA in healthy donors. In the study overall: Falling in the Caucasian-associated ancestry cluster were about 80% of under 450 genotyped donors. Overall study results and limits: Data from an earlier analysis indicated that most TCR beta V segments were productive either about 87% or about 30% of the time. Sequencing depth across donors, presence/absence analyses assumed, was roughly uniform.

Trimming pared 2 bases from V and 0 bases from J, leaving 9 bases between. The CDR3 length is 15 residues. Germline CDR1 reads MGHRA; CDR2 reads YSYEKL. With respect to this clone: No antigen is known for it.

The PCR contained 60 Vbeta and 13 Jbeta primers. Under the authors' procedure: In a later analysis, the count reached 74 million or so unique TCR beta chains, with roughly 12 million shared. TCRdb keeps only in-frame clones here, not all; method: immunoSEQ multiplex PCR. That table furnishes V, J and clone size, whereas the DNA furnished D and trimming. This table has around 120,000 clones, 80% appearing once. This clonotype was obtained from a woman aged 35 to 49 in good health and CMV-seronegative. The chain couples TRBV4-1 to TRBJ2-3; D may be TRBD2 (6 bases). The sequencing sample was made of PBMCs. The CDR3 here is CASSQLAASTDTQYF. The DNA for the CDR3 is TGCGCCAGCAGCCAATTAGCGGCAAGCACAGATACGCAGTATTTT.